This TCR beta chain is drawn from a study of blood T cell repertoires in COVID-19. Study overall: Donors in the United States, Italy and Spain gave samples during acute or convalescent COVID-19.

Germline V lookup: CDR1 KGHSH, CDR2 LQKENI. Trimming removed 1 base at V and 8 bases at J, with 9 bases between. CDR3 size: 14 residues. TCRdb keeps only in-frame clones here, not all; method: immunoSEQ multiplex PCR. The data contain 85,000 to 130,000 clones, approximately 88% of them seen just once; the ten biggest clones take up around 6.5%. This receptor was taken from a woman between 55 and 75 years old with acute or convalescent COVID-19. The rearrangement uses TRBV18 and TRBJ1-6; no firm D call. The material sequenced was peripheral blood. The CDR3 region has the DNA TGTGCCAGCTCACCACGTGGCAGCGATTCACCCCTCCACTTT. It is translated as CASSPRGSDSPLHF.